This passage covers 8 T cell receptor beta chains from one sample sequenced in a study of T cell responses to AZD1222 COVID-19 vaccine (dated by TCRdb to 2020 to 2022). This specimen's time point label, per the study, means: about 28 days (+/-7) after the second vaccine dose. The library was generated by the immunoSEQ multiplex PCR assay. TCRdb holds this immuneACCESS table with in-frame rearrangements only. Some clones are missing; in checked studies, unresolved V genes explain under half, and the rest has no known cause. The sample table records some 150,000 clones; around 93% of these occur just once. The ten largest clones represent 3% to 4% of the sample. Sequenced material: peripheral blood, taken 28 days after the second AZD1222 dose. These receptors were collected from an adult who received the AZD1222 COVID-19 vaccine.

V is TRBV5-4 and J is TRBJ2-2; D not resolved. CDR1 is SGHNT and CDR2 is YYREEE in the germline V gene (reference sequence). The CDR3 contains 15 residues. V lost 0 bases to trimming and J lost 5 bases, with 11 bases between them. CDR3 amino acids: CASSLAGLKTGELFF. The CDR3 DNA reads as TGTGCCAGCAGCTTGGCGGGTTTAAAAACCGGGGAGCTGTTTTTT.

This chain connects TRBV6-1 to TRBJ1-5; D not resolved. CDR3 length equals 14 residues. Trimming stripped 2 bases from V and 4 bases from J, with 9 bases between. Germline CDR1 and CDR2: MNHNS and SASEGT. CDR3 residues: CASSESLGNQPQHF. CDR3 coding DNA: TGTGCCAGCAGTGAAAGTCTAGGGAATCAGCCCCAGCATTTT.

J is TRBJ1-5 and V is TRBV19; 10 positions agree with TRBD1. J was trimmed by 6 bases and V by 2 bases; bases with no gene match: 7. From germline, CDR1 is LNHDA and CDR2 SQIVND (reference sequence). The CDR3 is 16 residues long. The CDR3 coding sequence is TGTGCCAGTAGTATACTTGAGACAGGGGGCTTTCAGCCCCAGCATTTT. The encoded protein is CASSILETGGFQPQHF.

The chain links TRBV5-4 to TRBJ2-5; no definite D call. Germline V lookup: CDR1 SGHNT, CDR2 YYREEE (reference sequence). The CDR3 is 13 amino acids. The germline V and J ends were trimmed by 0 bases and 4 bases, with 7 bases remaining between them. The chain's CDR3 is CASSLDVGETQYF. The CDR3 DNA reads TGTGCCAGCAGCTTGGACGTGGGAGAGACCCAGTACTTC. Looking up the rest from reference TRBV5-4 and TRBJ2-5 gives the full variable domain: ETGVTQSPTHLIKTRGQQVTLRCSSQSGHNTVSWYQQALGQGPQFIFQYYREEENGRGNFPPRFSGLQFPNYSSELNVNALELDDSALYLCASSLDVGETQYFGPGTRLLVL.

The chain has TRBV18 and TRBJ2-7, with 10 bases lining up with TRBD2. From germline, CDR1 is KGHSH and CDR2 LQKENI. After removal of 3 bases from V and 6 bases from J, the junction contained 20 bases not matched to a gene. This CDR3 contains 19 residues. The CDR3: CASSPQAELAGEGSREQYF. The CDR3 DNA follows: TGTGCCAGCTCACCGCAGGCCGAGCTAGCGGGAGAAGGTAGCCGCGAGCAGTACTTC.

This clone was counted once. The chain employs TRBV7-2 and TRBJ2-7; D might be TRBD1 (5 bases). Trimming took 4 bases from V and 6 from J, leaving 13 bases between them. The CDR3 length is 13 residues. Germline values: CDR1 SGHTA, CDR2 FQGNSA. The CDR3 loop is CASSWSKTVEQYF. Written as DNA, the CDR3 is TGTGCCAGCAGCTGGTCGAAGACAGTCGAGCAGTACTTC.

The chain employs TRBV28 and TRBJ2-7; 8 bases match TRBD2. CDR3 length equals 14 residues. Germline V gene lookup returns CDR1 MDHEN and CDR2 SYDVKM. V lost 6 bases to trimming and J lost 7 bases; unmatched junction nucleotides: 11. CDR3 in amino acids: CASRLAGAFSEQYF. CDR3 bases: TGTGCCAGCAGGCTAGCGGGTGCCTTCTCTGAGCAGTACTTC. Variable domain in full (rest from reference TRBV28 and TRBJ2-7): DVKVTQSSRYLVKRTGEKVFLECVQDMDHENMFWYRQDPGLGLRLIYFSYDVKMKEKGDIPEGYSVSREKKERFSLILESASTNQTSMYLCASRLAGAFSEQYFGPGTRLTVT.

The DNA for the CDR3 is TGTGCCAGCAGTGCAAACCGGGACAGAGCTATGAACACTGAAGCTTTCTTT. It yields the protein CASSANRDRAMNTEAFF. The gene calls are TRBV28 and TRBJ1-1, with 7 bases matching TRBD1. Trimming cost V 5 bases and J 0 bases; bases outside gene matches: 12. Germline V lookup: CDR1 MDHEN, CDR2 SYDVKM. The CDR3 is 17 residues long.